This TCR beta chain came from a study of PD-1 blockade in mismatch repair-deficient tumors. TCRdb's copy holds only in-frame clones and misses some; the assay was immunoSEQ multiplex PCR. The sample contains about 38,000 clones, roughly 77% of which appear only once. CDR3 length equals 13 residues. V shed 4 bases and J shed 0 bases, with 5 bases lying between them. The germline V gene has CDR1 MRHNA and CDR2 SNTAGT. The sequences come from peripheral blood, collected 4 weeks after starting pembrolizumab. V and J are TRBV6-4 and TRBJ2-3; D is undetermined. This clonotype was sampled from an adult with mismatch repair-deficient cancer. The CDR3, as DNA: TGTGCCAGCAGTGTCGGGAGCACAGATACGCAGTATTTT. Its translation: CASSVGSTDTQYF.